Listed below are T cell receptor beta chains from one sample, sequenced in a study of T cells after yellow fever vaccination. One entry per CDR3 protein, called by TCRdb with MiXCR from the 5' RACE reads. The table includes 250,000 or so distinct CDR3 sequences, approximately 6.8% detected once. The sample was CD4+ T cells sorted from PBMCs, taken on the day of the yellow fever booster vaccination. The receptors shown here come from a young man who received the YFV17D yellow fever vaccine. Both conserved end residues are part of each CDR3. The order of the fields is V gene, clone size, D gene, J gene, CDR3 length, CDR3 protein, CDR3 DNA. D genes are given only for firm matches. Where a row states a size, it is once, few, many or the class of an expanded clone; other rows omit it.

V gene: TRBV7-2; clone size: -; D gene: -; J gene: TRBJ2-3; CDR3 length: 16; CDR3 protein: CASSFWSLSSTDTQYF; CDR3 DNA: TGTGCCAGCAGCTTCTGGAGCCTAAGTAGCACAGATACGCAGTATTTT
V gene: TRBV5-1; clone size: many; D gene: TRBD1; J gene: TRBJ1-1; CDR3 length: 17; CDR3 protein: CASSLRPPDRGGTEAFF; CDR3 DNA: TGCGCCAGCAGCTTGCGTCCACCAGACAGGGGGGGGACTGAAGCTTTCTTT
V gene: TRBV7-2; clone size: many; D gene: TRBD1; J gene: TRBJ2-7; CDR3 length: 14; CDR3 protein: CASTQTGGPYEQYF; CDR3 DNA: TGTGCCAGCACCCAGACAGGGGGCCCCTACGAGCAGTACTTC
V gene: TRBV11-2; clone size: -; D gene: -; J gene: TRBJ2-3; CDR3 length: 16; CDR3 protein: CASSLDPSVSTDTQYF; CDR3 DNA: TGTGCCAGCAGCTTAGATCCTAGCGTGAGCACAGATACGCAGTATTTT
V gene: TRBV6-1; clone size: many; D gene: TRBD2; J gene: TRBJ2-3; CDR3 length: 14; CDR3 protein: CASSNRLAGDTQYF; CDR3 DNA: TGTGCCAGCAGTAATAGACTAGCGGGAGATACGCAGTATTTT
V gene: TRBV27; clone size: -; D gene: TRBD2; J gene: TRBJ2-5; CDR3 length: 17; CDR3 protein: CASSPSLAGVFQETQYF; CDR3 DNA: TGTGCCAGCAGTCCCTCTCTAGCGGGAGTGTTCCAAGAGACCCAGTACTTC
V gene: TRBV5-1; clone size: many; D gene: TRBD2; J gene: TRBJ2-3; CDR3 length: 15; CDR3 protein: CASSGLAALRNTQYF; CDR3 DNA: TGCGCCAGCAGCGGACTAGCGGCCTTGCGAAATACGCAGTATTTT
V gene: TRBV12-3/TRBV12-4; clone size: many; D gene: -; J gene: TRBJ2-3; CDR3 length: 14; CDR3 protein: CASSSGAGTDTQYF; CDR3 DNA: TGTGCCAGCAGTTCAGGGGCAGGCACAGATACGCAGTATTTT
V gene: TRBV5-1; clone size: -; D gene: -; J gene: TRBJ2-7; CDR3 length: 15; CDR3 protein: CASSLGLAPSYEQYF; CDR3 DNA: TGCGCCAGCAGCTTGGGTCTAGCGCCGTCCTACGAGCAGTACTTC
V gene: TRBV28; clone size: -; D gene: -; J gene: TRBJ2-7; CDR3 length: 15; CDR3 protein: CASRPGGGQPYEQYF; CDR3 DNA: TGTGCCAGCAGGCCGGGGGGGGGACAGCCCTACGAGCAGTACTTC
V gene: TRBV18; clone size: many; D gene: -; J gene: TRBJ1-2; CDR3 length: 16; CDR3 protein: CASSPSDRAANYGYTF; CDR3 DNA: TGTGCCAGCTCACCCTCGGACCGCGCAGCTAACTATGGCTACACCTTC
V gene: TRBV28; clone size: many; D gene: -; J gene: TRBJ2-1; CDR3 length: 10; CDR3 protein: CASSFHQQFF; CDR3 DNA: TGTGCCAGCAGTTTTCACCAGCAGTTCTTC
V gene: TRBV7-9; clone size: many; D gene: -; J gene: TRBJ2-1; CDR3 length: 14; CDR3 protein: CASSQGGSYNEQFF; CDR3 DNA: TGTGCCAGCAGCCAGGGGGGCTCCTACAATGAGCAGTTCTTC